A single sample is the source of the 11 T cell receptor beta chains below, sequenced in a study of spatial heterogeneity in lung cancer. Regarding the study as a whole: Expanded alpha and beta TCR counts within tumors tracked tumor mutation counts.

MiXCR, applied by TCRdb to the 5' RACE reads, yields one record per CDR3 protein. Of tens of thousands of distinct CDR3 sequences in the sample, approximately 6.5% are singletons; the top ten hold about 9.3%. Time point here: sample taken at primary tumor resection. No cognate antigen is known for these TCRs. Sequences were derived from lung tumor tissue, sampled at surgery. The origin of the receptors is a male donor with early-stage non-small cell lung cancer.

About this clonotype itself: An end of the junction differs from the germline gene, which may be a read error. V gene TRBV11-2 combines with J gene TRBJ2-3; 10 bases are a match to TRBD2. From germline, CDR1 is SGHAT and CDR2 FQNNGV. The CDR3 spans 15 residues. The CDR3 DNA follows: TGTGTCAGCAGAGCCAGCGGGGGGGCCACAGATACGCAGTATTTT. Its translation: CVSRASGGATDTQYF. The complete variable domain, with remaining parts taken from reference TRBV11-2 and TRBJ2-3, reads EAGVAQSPRYKIIEKRQSVAFWCNPISGHATLYWYQQILGQGPKLLIQFQNNGVVDDSQLPKDRFSAERLKGVDSTLKIQPAKLEDSAVYLCVSRASGGATDTQYFGPGTRLTVL.

This clonotype appeared many times. The chain carries TRBV2 and TRBJ1-6; no definite D call. Germline-derived CDR1 and CDR2 are SNHLY and FYNNEI. The CDR3 loop spans 12 amino acids. V lost 7 bases, J lost 10 bases, and 11 bases lay in between. CDR3 in amino acids: CASKTDRSPLHF. CDR3 coding DNA: TGTGCCAGCAAGACGGACCGATCACCCCTCCACTTT.

There are many counts of this clonotype. The chain combines TRBV21-1 with TRBJ2-7; the table calls TRBD2, which could not be checked here. TRBV21-1 is deemed a pseudogene. The length of the CDR3 is 16 residues. CDR3 residues: CASKGTKASITYEQYF. DNA of the CDR3: TGTGCCAGCAAGGGGACTAAGGCTAGCATAACCTACGAGCAGTACTTC.

This chain joins TRBV7-8 and TRBJ2-1; 14 nucleotides agree with TRBD2. The CDR3 contains 18 residues. Trimming cost V 2 bases and J 5 bases; bases outside gene matches: 8. Germline CDR1 reads SGHVS; CDR2 reads FQNEAQ. Here the CDR3 reads CASSLPPGLAGDNNEQFF. CDR3 DNA: TGTGCCAGCAGCTTACCTCCGGGACTAGCGGGAGATAACAATGAGCAGTTCTTC.

This clonotype was detected ten times or more. The V gene is TRBV13, the J gene TRBJ2-3, with 13 bases lining up with TRBD2. V lost 5 bases, J lost 2 bases, and 7 bases stayed unmatched. Germline CDR1 PRHDT, CDR2 FYEKMQ (reference sequence). The CDR3 sequence is 17 residues long. The CDR3 here is CASSKRLAGGYTDTQYF. CDR3 coding DNA: TGTGCCAGCAGCAAAAGACTAGCGGGAGGCTACACAGATACGCAGTATTTT.

The sample holds many counts of this clonotype. The chain carries TRBV2 and TRBJ1-4; possible D gene TRBD1, 5 bases. V was cut by 9 bases and J by 4 bases, with 12 bases left in between. Per the germline V gene, CDR1 is SNHLY and CDR2 is FYNNEI. The CDR3 totals 13 residues. In DNA, the CDR3 is TGTGCCAGTGCTCGGGACCATAATGAAAAACTGTTTTTT. Its protein product is CASARDHNEKLFF.

This clonotype was observed at least ten times. The chain has TRBV11-2 and TRBJ2-2, with TRBD2 matching 7 bases. The germline V gene has CDR1 SGHAT and CDR2 FQNNGV. The CDR3 length is 16 residues. V gave up 2 bases and J gave up 2 bases; unmatched junction bases: 5. The CDR3 reads CASSLNPSGNTGELFF. In nucleotides, the CDR3 is TGTGCCAGCAGCTTAAATCCTAGCGGTAACACCGGGGAGCTGTTTTTT.

This clonotype was seen at least ten times. V and J are TRBV27 and TRBJ2-7; D might be TRBD1 (5 bases). The CDR3 length is 14 residues. Trimming pared 5 bases from V and 4 bases from J, leaving 15 bases between. The V gene's germline CDR1 is MNHEY and CDR2 SMNVEV (reference sequence). The CDR3 spells CASSPQTGPYEQYF. CDR3 bases: TGTGCCAGCAGTCCTCAAACAGGACCATACGAGCAGTACTTC.

This clonotype has ten or more counts. The chain has TRBV6-6 and TRBJ2-7; D is uncertain. V lost 10 bases and J 3 bases, leaving 13 bases between the germline ends. Germline V gene data show CDR1 as MNHNY and CDR2 as SVGAGI (reference sequence). This CDR3 is 12 amino acids long. The CDR3 reads CATCDEDYEQYF. The CDR3 nucleotides read TGTGCCACCTGCGATGAGGACTACGAGCAGTACTTC.

This clonotype was picked up many times. This CDR3 is CASSERGSEKLFF. Written as DNA, the CDR3 is TGTGCCAGTAGTGAACGCGGTAGTGAAAAACTGTTTTTT. J is TRBJ1-4 and V is TRBV19; D not resolved. CDR1 and CDR2 (germline): LNHDA, SQIVND (reference sequence). V lost 5 bases to trimming and J lost 7 bases, with 11 bases between them. The CDR3 consists of 13 residues.

This clonotype occurred many times. V and J are TRBV27 and TRBJ1-4; tentatively, D is TRBD1 (6 bases). Germline V gives CDR1 MNHEY, CDR2 SMNVEV (reference sequence). V was pared by 8 bases and J by 5 bases, with 15 bases between. The CDR3 totals 14 residues. Here the CDR3 DNA reads TGTGCCAGCTCGCGTGGGGGGCTAAATGAAAAACTGTTTTTT. It specifies CASSRGGLNEKLFF. Supplemented by reference TRBV27 and TRBJ1-4, the full variable domain reads EAQVTQNPRYLITVTGKKLTVTCSQNMNHEYMSWYRQDPGLGLRQIYYSMNVEVTDKGDVPEGYKVSRKEKRNFPLILESPSPNQTSLYFCASSRGGLNEKLFFGSGTQLSVL.